The rows below give T cell receptor beta chains drawn from one sample of a study of T cell changes during pregnancy in multiple sclerosis. Sequenced by immunoSEQ multiplex PCR; TCRdb stores in-frame clones only, minus some. The table lists under 50,000 clones, 90% of them singletons. Sequencing was performed on CD4+ T cells from peripheral blood mononuclear cells, taken in the first trimester of pregnancy. These receptors were collected from a female donor in good health, enrolled as a control in a pregnancy study. The CDR3 runs from the conserved cysteine through the conserved F or W. D genes are given only for firm matches. Clone size is given for some rows only: seen once, a few or many times, or a class if the clone is expanded.

clone size,D gene,J gene,V gene,CDR3 DNA,CDR3 protein
.,.,TRBJ2-2,TRBV28,TGTGCCAGCAGTTTAGGGGCCCACAGGCCCGGGGAGCTGTTTTTT,CASSLGAHRPGELFF
.,TRBD1,TRBJ1-5,TRBV5-1,TGCGCCAGCAGCTTGGAGGGGGCACCAAATCAGCCCCAGCATTTT,CASSLEGAPNQPQHF
.,.,TRBJ2-5,TRBV7-2,TGTGCCAGCAGCGTATCGCGGGGGCCCGAAGAGACCCAGTACTTC,CASSVSRGPEETQYF
.,.,TRBJ1-1,TRBV7-2,TGTGCCAGCAGCCCCTGGGGGCGGGAGCTTCACTTT,CASSPWGRELHF
.,TRBD1,TRBJ1-1,TRBV2,TGTGCCAGCAGGGGGGACAGGGGACAGAACACTGAAGCTTTCTTT,CASRGDRGQNTEAFF
.,TRBD2,TRBJ2-1,TRBV7-9,TGTGCCAGCAGCTCCACCGCTAAGCGGGGGGGCCCCTACAATGAGCAGTTCTTC,CASSSTAKRGGPYNEQFF
.,TRBD1,TRBJ2-7,TRBV18,TGTGCCAGCTCACAGGACAGGGGTGACGAGCAGTACTTC,CASSQDRGDEQYF
.,.,TRBJ1-6,TRBV7-9,TGTGCCAGCATCGGGGGGCCGGGCTCACCCCTCCACTTT,CASIGGPGSPLHF
few,.,TRBJ1-5,TRBV19,TGTGCCAGTAGTTCCTCCAGGAGCAATCAGCCCCAGCATTTT,CASSSSRSNQPQHF
.,TRBD1,TRBJ2-3,TRBV28,TGTGCCAGCAGTTTACAGGACAGGCGGGCAGATACGCAGTATTTT,CASSLQDRRADTQYF
few,TRBD1,TRBJ1-6,TRBV25-1,TGTGCCAGCATAGGCCCCGGGACAGGGGATTCACCCCTCCACTTT,CASIGPGTGDSPLHF
.,TRBD1,TRBJ2-1,TRBV27,TGTGCCAGCAGTTTGAGGGGGGACAGGGGGCGAGGTGAGCAGTTCTTC,CASSLRGDRGRGEQFF
.,.,TRBJ1-1,TRBV5-1,TGCGCCAGCAGCTTGGACAGGGCTGACACTGAAGCTTTCTTT,CASSLDRADTEAFF
.,TRBD1,TRBJ1-4,TRBV7-9,TGTGCCAGCAGCCCTCAGGGGGCGTCGGGTGAAAAACTGTTTTTT,CASSPQGASGEKLFF
.,TRBD1,TRBJ1-4,TRBV14,TGTGCCAGCAGACGACAGGGGGCTTATGAAAAACTGTTTTTT,CASRRQGAYEKLFF
once,.,TRBJ1-6,TRBV10-3,TGTGCCATCAGGGCCGGCGGGAGTACCAATTCACCCCTCCACTTT,CAIRAGGSTNSPLHF
.,TRBD2,TRBJ2-3,TRBV27,TGTGCCAGCACTACTAGCGGGGGGGCATCAGATACGCAGTATTTT,CASTTSGGASDTQYF
.,.,TRBJ2-7,TRBV28,TGTGCCAGCAGTTTTGCATCCGGGGAGCAGTACTTC,CASSFASGEQYF
.,.,TRBJ1-2,TRBV28,TGTGCCAGCAGTTTAGTGGAATCGATCGGGGGCTACACCTTC,CASSLVESIGGYTF
.,.,TRBJ2-3,TRBV4-2,TGTGCCAGCAGCCCAACAGGAGCTGATACGCAGTATTTT,CASSPTGADTQYF
.,.,TRBJ2-2,TRBV12-5,TGTGCTAGTGGTGTGGGGGGGCCATCCGGGGAGCTGTTTTTT,CASGVGGPSGELFF
.,.,TRBJ2-7,TRBV4-1,TGCGCCAGCAGCCAGCGGGCCACGCTTAGCTCCTACGAGCAGTACTTC,CASSQRATLSSYEQYF
.,.,TRBJ2-1,TRBV7-2,TGTGCCAGCAGCTTCTTCGGTCCATCCTACAATGAGCAGTTCTTC,CASSFFGPSYNEQFF
.,.,TRBJ2-7,TRBV7-8,TGTGCCAGCAGCTCTCGGGGAGGGGGGTTCAGCTCCTACGAGCAGTACTTC,CASSSRGGGFSSYEQYF
.,TRBD1,TRBJ2-7,TRBV6-5,TGTGCCAGCAGTTTAGACAGGGGGCGCCCCGAGCAGTACTTC,CASSLDRGRPEQYF
.,.,TRBJ1-2,TRBV7-2,TGTGCCAGCAGCATTCAACAGGGAATTCGCTATGGCTACACCTTC,CASSIQQGIRYGYTF
.,TRBD1,TRBJ2-6,TRBV7-6,TGTGCCAGCAGCTCTCCGGGACAGGACCTAGCTGGGGCCAACGTCCTGACTTTC,CASSSPGQDLAGANVLTF
.,TRBD2,TRBJ2-5,TRBV5-1,TGCGCCAGCAGCTTTCGGACTAGCGAGGGGGTCGACTTC,CASSFRTSEGVDF
.,TRBD1,TRBJ1-2,TRBV2,TGTGCCAGCAGTGAGTGGACAGGGAACTATGGCTACACCTTC,CASSEWTGNYGYTF